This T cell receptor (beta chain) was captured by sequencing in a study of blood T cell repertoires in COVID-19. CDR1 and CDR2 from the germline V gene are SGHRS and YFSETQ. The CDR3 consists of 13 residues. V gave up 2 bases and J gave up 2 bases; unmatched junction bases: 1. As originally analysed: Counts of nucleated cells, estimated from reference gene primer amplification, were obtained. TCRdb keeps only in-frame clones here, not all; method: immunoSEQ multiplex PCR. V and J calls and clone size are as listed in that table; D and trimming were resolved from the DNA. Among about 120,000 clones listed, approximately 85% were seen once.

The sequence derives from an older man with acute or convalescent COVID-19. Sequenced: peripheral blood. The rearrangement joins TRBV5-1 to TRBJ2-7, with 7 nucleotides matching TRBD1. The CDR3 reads CASSFGTAYEQYF. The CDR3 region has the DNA TGCGCCAGCAGCTTCGGGACAGCCTACGAGCAGTACTTC.